This T cell receptor beta chain was identified in a study of a mutant IDH1 vaccine in newly diagnosed glioma. Overall study context: Among treated patients, roughly 60% were male and approximately 40% female, and mean age was around 40 years. Antecedent treatment encompassed radiotherapy, temozolomide, or their combination; the majority received both. Findings and limits, study-wide: Patients showed vaccine-induced immune responses at a rate of roughly 93%.

Documented time point: baseline, week 1 (first vaccination visit). Noted treatment: pre-vaccination baseline after standard-of-care therapy. In every donor, the tumor was a new WHO grade 3 or 4 IDH1-mutant, ATRX-lost astrocytoma. To note about this clone: Its antigen is currently unknown.

Measured with immunoSEQ multiplex PCR; TCRdb has only the in-frame clones, and not every one. The sample includes 60,000 to 75,000 clones, over 70% of them seen just once. The clonotype was recovered from a woman aged 18-29 years with glioma. Some clones in this sample may be carry-over from other donors' samples. The source material was peripheral blood mononuclear cells (PBMCs), sampled from a glioma patient treated with radiotherapy, temozolomide or both.

CDR3 sequence reads: CASSTGLAGGFNTGELFF. CDR3 DNA: TGCGCCAGCAGCACCGGACTAGCGGGGGGCTTCAACACCGGGGAGCTGTTTTTT. The chain couples TRBV5-1 to TRBJ2-2, with TRBD2 matching 14 bases. V was pared by 4 bases and J by 2 bases, with 7 bases of the junction left unmatched. CDR3 length: 18 amino acids. CDR1 and CDR2 from the germline V gene are SGHRS and YFSETQ.